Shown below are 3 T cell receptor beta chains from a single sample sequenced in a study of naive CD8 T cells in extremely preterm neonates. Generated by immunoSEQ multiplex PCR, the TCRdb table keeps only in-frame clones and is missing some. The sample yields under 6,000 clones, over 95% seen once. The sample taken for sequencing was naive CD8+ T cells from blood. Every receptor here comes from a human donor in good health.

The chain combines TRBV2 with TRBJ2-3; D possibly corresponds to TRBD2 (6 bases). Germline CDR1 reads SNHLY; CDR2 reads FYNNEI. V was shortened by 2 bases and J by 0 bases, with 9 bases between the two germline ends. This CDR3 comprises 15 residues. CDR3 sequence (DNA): TGTGCCAGCAGTGAAATAGCGGCTAGCACAGATACGCAGTATTTT. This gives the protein CASSEIAASTDTQYF.

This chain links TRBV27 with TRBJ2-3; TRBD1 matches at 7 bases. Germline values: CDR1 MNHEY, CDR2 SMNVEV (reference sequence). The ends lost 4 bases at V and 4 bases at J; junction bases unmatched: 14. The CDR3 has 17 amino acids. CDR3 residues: CASSSYTTGSGSDTQYF. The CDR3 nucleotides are TGTGCCAGCAGTTCCTATACGACAGGGAGTGGCTCAGATACGCAGTATTTT.

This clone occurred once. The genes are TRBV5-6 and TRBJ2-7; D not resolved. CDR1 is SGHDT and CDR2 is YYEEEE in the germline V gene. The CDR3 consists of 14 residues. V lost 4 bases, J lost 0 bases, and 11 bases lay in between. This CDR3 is CASSPRSVSYEQYF. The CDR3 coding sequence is TGTGCCAGCAGCCCTCGTTCAGTCTCCTACGAGCAGTACTTC.